These 31 T cell receptor beta chains were sequenced from one sample in a study of cytomegalovirus exposure and HLA in healthy donors. The study ran its PCR with 60 Vbeta and 13 Jbeta primers. Repertoires were generated with immunoSEQ multiplex PCR, while TCRdb's copy carries only in-frame clones and drops some. Of about 200,000 clones in the sample, approximately 81% are singletons; the top ten hold approximately 2.8%. Material: PBMCs. All receptors derive from a man aged 30 to 39 in good health and CMV-seronegative.

This clone was counted between two and nine times. The chain couples TRBV5-4 to TRBJ2-5; D is undetermined. V lost 0 bases, J lost 4 bases, and 4 bases lay in between. The CDR3 length is 12 residues. CDR1 is SGHNT and CDR2 is YYREEE in the germline V gene (reference sequence). The CDR3 protein is CASSLGAETQYF. The CDR3 coding sequence is TGTGCCAGCAGCTTGGGGGCAGAGACCCAGTACTTC. The full variable domain, in which reference TRBV5-4 and TRBJ2-5 provide the parts outside the CDR3, is ETGVTQSPTHLIKTRGQQVTLRCSSQSGHNTVSWYQQALGQGPQFIFQYYREEENGRGNFPPRFSGLQFPNYSSELNVNALELDDSALYLCASSLGAETQYFGPGTRLLVL.

The J gene is TRBJ2-7, the V gene TRBV10-3; 9 positions agree with TRBD1. Germline CDR1 ENHRY, CDR2 SYGVKD. This CDR3 is 15 amino acids long. Unmatched junction bases numbered 15, after V lost 10 bases and J lost 5 bases. The CDR3 DNA is TGTGCCACTGCGACTCCCCGGGACAGGGTAGACGAGCAGTACTTC. It specifies CATATPRDRVDEQYF.

V is TRBV7-8 and J is TRBJ2-4, with D maybe TRBD1 (6 bases). Looked up from germline, CDR1 is SGHVS and CDR2 is FQNEAQ. Trimming left V 9 bases short and J 7 bases short, with 16 bases between. CDR3 length: 13 amino acids. The CDR3 reads CASSDTGWNIQYF. The CDR3 coding sequence is TGTGCCAGTAGCGATACAGGGTGGAACATTCAGTACTTC.

CDR3 sequence reads: CASSQDQREIYGYTF. DNA of the CDR3: TGCGCCAGCAGCCAAGATCAACGGGAGATCTATGGCTACACCTTC. The chain recombines TRBV4-1 with TRBJ1-2; D is ambiguous. This CDR3 region has 15 residues. The germline V gene encodes CDR1 MGHRA and CDR2 YSYEKL. V was trimmed by 0 bases and J by 4 bases, leaving 12 bases between them.

This clone was seen repeatedly, ten times or more. The chain joins TRBV6-1 to TRBJ2-1, with 7 bases fitting TRBD2. The V gene's germline CDR1 is MNHNS and CDR2 SASEGT. V was clipped by 4 bases and J by 1 base; unmatched bases: 19. This CDR3 contains 20 residues. This CDR3 reads CASSVPAAGDLFVSYNEQFF. The CDR3, as DNA: TGTGCCAGCAGTGTCCCCGCTGCGGGGGACCTTTTCGTATCCTACAATGAGCAGTTCTTC.

The chain combines TRBV11-1 with TRBJ2-7, with a possible D match to TRBD2 (5 bases). V was cut by 5 bases and J by 4 bases, with 9 bases left in between. Looked up from germline, CDR1 is SGHAT and CDR2 is FQDESV (reference sequence). The CDR3 spans 12 residues. CDR3 bases: TGTGCCAGCAGCCCGGGGATTTACGAGCAGTACTTC. It is translated as CASSPGIYEQYF.

The chain combines TRBV7-2 with TRBJ2-1; TRBD2 matches 13 bases. The CDR3 totals 18 residues. CDR1 is SGHTA, CDR2 FQGNSA, per germline. V was pared by 5 bases and J by 1 base, with 8 bases of the junction left unmatched. CDR3 in amino acids: CASSPRTSGGLSYNEQFF. In nucleotides, the CDR3 is TGTGCCAGCAGCCCCAGGACTAGCGGGGGCCTATCCTACAATGAGCAGTTCTTC.

V usage is TRBV9 and J usage is TRBJ2-1; 8 nucleotides align to TRBD2. Trimming at V came to 4 bases and at J to 0 bases, leaving 9 bases not matched to a gene. Germline-derived CDR1 and CDR2 are SGDLS and YYNGEE. This CDR3 region has 17 residues. The CDR3 spells CASSPIRGGYSYNEQFF. The CDR3 nucleotides are TGTGCCAGCAGCCCAATCCGGGGGGGGTACTCCTACAATGAGCAGTTCTTC.

The gene calls are TRBV5-1 and TRBJ1-4, with D possibly being TRBD1 (6 bases). Trimming pared 7 bases from V and 7 bases from J, leaving 14 bases between. CDR3 length: 13 amino acids. The V gene's germline CDR1 is SGHRS and CDR2 YFSETQ. This CDR3 reads CASQSGGGEKLFF. In nucleotides, the CDR3 is TGCGCCAGCCAAAGCGGGGGCGGTGAAAAACTGTTTTTT. Full variable domain (missing parts from reference TRBV5-1 and TRBJ1-4): KAGVTQTPRYLIKTRGQQVTLSCSPISGHRSVSWYQQTPGQGLQFLFEYFSETQRNKGNFPGRFSGRQFSNSRSEMNVSTLELGDSALYLCASQSGGGEKLFFGSGTQLSVL.

This clone was seen only a few times. This rearrangement joins TRBV4-2 to TRBJ1-1, with a tentative D call TRBD1 (6 bases). The CDR3 has 11 amino acids. V lost 5 bases and J 7 bases, leaving 8 bases between the germline ends. The germline CDR1 and CDR2 sequences are LGHNA and YNFKEQ. The CDR3 nucleotides are TGTGCCAGCAGCTCCAGGGGTGAAGCTTTCTTT. This sequence encodes CASSSRGEAFF.

CDR3 in amino acids: CASSLGLAGGYNEQFF. The CDR3 coding sequence is TGTGCCAGCAGTCTCGGACTAGCGGGGGGGTACAATGAGCAGTTCTTC. The chain has TRBV28 and TRBJ2-1; 15 positions agree with TRBD2. Germline CDR1 reads MDHEN; CDR2 reads SYDVKM. The CDR3 contains 16 residues. The V segment lost 5 bases and the J segment 4 bases; nucleotides outside the gene matches: 3.

The sample holds a few counts of this clone. The V and J genes are TRBV2 and TRBJ2-7, with D possibly being TRBD1 (5 bases). Looked up from germline, CDR1 is SNHLY and CDR2 is FYNNEI. The CDR3 runs to 14 residues. With 4 bases removed from V and 2 bases from J, the gap between germline ends came to 12 bases. CDR3: CASSVIGQAYEQYF. In DNA form, the CDR3 reads TGTGCCAGCAGTGTGATCGGACAAGCCTACGAGCAGTACTTC.

V and J are TRBV19 and TRBJ2-7; a possible D gene is TRBD1 (5 bases). The V gene's germline CDR1 is LNHDA and CDR2 SQIVND (reference sequence). This CDR3 is built from 14 residues. Trimming shortened V by 5 bases and J by 7 bases, and 18 bases separated the two germline ends. The CDR3 protein is CASSLSISNREQYF. Written as DNA, the CDR3 is TGTGCCAGTAGTTTATCGATATCAAACAGGGAGCAGTACTTC. The whole variable domain, filled in from reference TRBV19 and TRBJ2-7, reads DGGITQSPKYLFRKEGQNVTLSCEQNLNHDAMYWYRQDPGQGLRLIYYSQIVNDFQKGDIAEGYSVSREKKESFPLTVTSAQKNPTAFYLCASSLSISNREQYFGPGTRLTVT.

This clone was counted a few times. CDR3 protein: CASSSDRFYGYTF. For the CDR3, the DNA is TGCGCCAGCAGCTCGGACAGGTTCTATGGCTACACCTTC. The chain joins TRBV5-1 to TRBJ1-2, with 7 nucleotides matching TRBD1. Trimming removed 3 bases from V and 4 bases from J; junction bases left unmatched: 3. Germline CDR1 reads SGHRS; CDR2 reads YFSETQ. The CDR3 consists of 13 residues.

V and J are TRBV5-5 and TRBJ2-7; 9 positions agree with TRBD2. Germline trimming cut 1 base from V and 2 bases from J; bases unmatched to any gene: 13. The CDR3 sequence is 18 residues long. Germline assignment: CDR1 SGHKS and CDR2 YYEKEE (reference sequence). CDR3 sequence reads: CASSLKSSGGLFTYEQYF. The DNA of the CDR3 is TGTGCCAGCAGCTTGAAGAGTAGCGGGGGTTTATTCACCTACGAGCAGTACTTC. Variable domain in full (rest from reference TRBV5-5 and TRBJ2-7): DAGVTQSPTHLIKTRGQQVTLRCSPISGHKSVSWYQQVLGQGPQFIFQYYEKEERGRGNFPDRFSARQFPNYSSELNVNALLLGDSALYLCASSLKSSGGLFTYEQYFGPGTRLTVT.

The rearrangement joins TRBV28 to TRBJ1-1; TRBD1 aligns across 8 bases. The CDR3 runs to 15 residues. CDR1 MDHEN and CDR2 SYDVKM come from the germline V gene. V trimming: 5 bases; J trimming: 5 bases; junction bases outside the gene matches: 10. The CDR3 DNA reads as TGTGCCAGCAGTGAATCAGGGGGCGGGCGGACTGAAGCTTTCTTT. This sequence encodes CASSESGGGRTEAFF.

For this clone: The junction departs from the called germline gene at one end, perhaps through a read error. The V gene is TRBV7-7, the J gene TRBJ2-1; 10 positions match TRBD2. This CDR3 region has 15 residues. Germline loops: CDR1 SSHAT, CDR2 FNYEAQ (reference sequence). CDR3 nucleotides: TGTGCTAGCAGCACCTCGCTAGCGGGGGCGGCTGAGCAGTTCTTC. Translation: CASSTSLAGAAEQFF.

J is TRBJ1-2 and V is TRBV19, with D tentatively TRBD1 (6 bases). CDR1 and CDR2 from the germline V gene are LNHDA and SQIVND (reference sequence). The V and J ends lost 5 bases and 6 bases respectively, with 22 bases between them. CDR3 length: 16 residues. CDR3 in DNA: TGTGCCAGTAGTCACATGGATCGACAGGTACCAGATGGCTACACCTTC. As protein: CASSHMDRQVPDGYTF.

CDR3 sequence: CASSPVRGTASTDTQYF. The CDR3 DNA reads TGTGCCAGCTCACCAGTCAGGGGAACAGCTAGCACAGATACGCAGTATTTT. The rearrangement joins TRBV18 to TRBJ2-3; D is possibly TRBD1 (6 bases). The CDR3 extends over 17 amino acids. V was shortened by 2 bases and J by 0 bases, with 15 bases between the two germline ends. The germline CDR1 and CDR2 sequences are KGHSH and LQKENI.

The chain combines TRBV4-3 with TRBJ2-7; D perhaps matches TRBD1 (6 bases). Deletions cut 3 bases from V and 0 bases from J, with 15 bases between. The CDR3 has 16 residues. Germline V lookup: CDR1 LGHNA, CDR2 YSLEER. The DNA for the CDR3 is TGCGCCAGCAGCCATAGTCTGACAGGTAGCTCCTACGAGCAGTACTTC. Translating gives CASSHSLTGSSYEQYF.

The rearrangement uses TRBV5-5 and TRBJ2-1; D possibly corresponds to TRBD2 (5 bases). The CDR3 has 11 amino acids. Germline-derived CDR1 and CDR2 are SGHKS and YYEKEE (reference sequence). With 7 bases removed from V and 10 bases from J, the gap between germline ends came to 12 bases. CDR3 DNA: TGTGCCAGCTCCCCGGAGGAAGAGCAGTTCTTC. Residues: CASSPEEEQFF. The whole variable domain, filled in from reference TRBV5-5 and TRBJ2-1, reads DAGVTQSPTHLIKTRGQQVTLRCSPISGHKSVSWYQQVLGQGPQFIFQYYEKEERGRGNFPDRFSARQFPNYSSELNVNALLLGDSALYLCASSPEEEQFFGPGTRLTVL.

The chain couples TRBV5-6 to TRBJ2-7; TRBD2 aligns across 9 bases. This CDR3 spans 15 amino acids. The germline CDR1 and CDR2 sequences are SGHDT and YYEEEE. V was pared by 0 bases and J by 3 bases, with 4 bases of the junction left unmatched. The CDR3 spells CASSLGGGAGYEQYF. The CDR3 region has the DNA TGTGCCAGCAGCTTGGGCGGGGGGGCTGGCTACGAGCAGTACTTC. Looking up the rest from reference TRBV5-6 and TRBJ2-7 gives the full variable domain: DAGVTQSPTHLIKTRGQQVTLRCSPKSGHDTVSWYQQALGQGPQFIFQYYEEEERQRGNFPDRFSGHQFPNYSSELNVNALLLGDSALYLCASSLGGGAGYEQYFGPGTRLTVT.

This rearrangement joins TRBV15 to TRBJ1-2, with a tentative D call TRBD1 (6 bases). V lost 0 bases and J 8 bases, leaving 19 bases between the germline ends. The CDR3 covers 16 residues. Germline CDR1 is LNHNV and CDR2 is YYDKDF (reference sequence). Here the CDR3 DNA reads TGTGCCACCAGCAGAGATGAAACAGGGATCATTTACGGCTACACCTTC. Its protein is CATSRDETGIIYGYTF.

The chain carries TRBV7-9 and TRBJ2-7, with D maybe TRBD1 (6 bases). This CDR3 spans 17 amino acids. V was clipped by 5 bases and J by 5 bases, with 25 bases between them. Germline CDR1 reads SEHNR; CDR2 reads FQNEAQ (reference sequence). The CDR3 protein is CASSPTTPNTPGDEQYF. In nucleotides, the CDR3 is TGTGCCAGCAGCCCGACCACCCCGAACACGCCAGGGGACGAGCAGTACTTC. The full variable domain, with the rest looked up from reference TRBV7-9 and TRBJ2-7, is DTGVSQNPRHKITKRGQNVTFRCDPISEHNRLYWYRQTLGQGPEFLTYFQNEAQLEKSRLLSDRFSAERPKGSFSTLEIQRTEQGDSAMYLCASSPTTPNTPGDEQYFGPGTRLTVT.

The chain recombines TRBV7-2 with TRBJ2-2; possible D gene TRBD2, 6 bases. With 5 bases removed from V and 7 bases from J, the gap between germline ends came to 20 bases. CDR3 size: 16 residues. The germline V gene encodes CDR1 SGHTA and CDR2 FQGNSA. The CDR3 DNA follows: TGTGCCAGCAGCGAACCGTACAGACTAGGTCTCGGGGAGCTGTTTTTT. This sequence encodes CASSEPYRLGLGELFF.

The chain employs TRBV4-1 and TRBJ1-2, with D possibly TRBD1 on 5 matching bases. The CDR3 loop spans 15 amino acids. V gave up 6 bases and J gave up 4 bases, with 18 bases separating them. The germline V gene has CDR1 MGHRA and CDR2 YSYEKL. As DNA, the CDR3 is TGCGCCAGCAGTAACACAGGCTTGCCCCGCTATGGCTACACCTTC. It codes for CASSNTGLPRYGYTF.

The J gene is TRBJ1-5, the V gene TRBV10-3, with 8 bases matching TRBD1. Trimming removed 4 bases from V and 0 bases from J; junction bases left unmatched: 11. The CDR3 is made up of 18 amino acids. Germline values: CDR1 ENHRY, CDR2 SYGVKD. CDR3 sequence (DNA): TGTGCCATCAGTGGTCCAGGGGGCGGCCTGAATAGCAATCAGCCCCAGCATTTT. This gives the protein CAISGPGGGLNSNQPQHF.

V gene TRBV6-4 combines with J gene TRBJ2-2, with no clear D. The CDR3 contains 14 residues. V dropped 3 bases and J dropped 4 bases, with 9 bases sitting between them. The V gene's germline CDR1 is MRHNA and CDR2 SNTAGT. The CDR3 nucleotides read TGTGCCAGCAGTGAAGGCGGATCCACCGGGGAGCTGTTTTTT. It specifies CASSEGGSTGELFF.

This chain uses TRBV29-1 with TRBJ1-5; 8 bases agree with TRBD1. Trimming took 6 bases from V and 3 from J; bases not matched to a gene: 4. From germline, CDR1 is SQVTM and CDR2 ANQGSEA. The CDR3 is 13 amino acids. The CDR3: CSVRTGNNQPQHF. CDR3 nucleotides: TGCAGCGTCCGGACAGGGAACAATCAGCCCCAGCATTTT.

V gene TRBV19 combines with J gene TRBJ1-5, with D unresolved. CDR1 and CDR2 from the germline V gene are LNHDA and SQIVND (reference sequence). V dropped 3 bases and J dropped 0 bases, with 15 bases sitting between them. The CDR3 sequence is 17 residues long. The CDR3 here is CASSMRGPPYSNQPQHF. CDR3 DNA: TGTGCCAGTAGTATGAGAGGGCCTCCATATAGCAATCAGCCCCAGCATTTT.

This clone was observed a few times. This chain links TRBV5-1 with TRBJ1-6, with 8 bases lining up with TRBD1. The CDR3 extends over 15 amino acids. The J segment lost 9 bases and the V segment lost 2 bases, leaving 7 bases of the junction unmatched. Germline values: CDR1 SGHRS, CDR2 YFSETQ. Here the CDR3 reads CASSLGQGVSSPLHF. The CDR3 nucleotides are TGCGCCAGCAGCTTAGGACAGGGTGTTAGTTCACCCCTCCACTTT.